The T cell receptor beta chain described here comes from a study of CD8 T cells in ankylosing spondylitis. Findings and limits, study-wide: Seemingly characteristic of ankylosing spondylitis blood was a TCR beta motif consisting of roughly 8 highly homologous variants.

Germline CDR1 and CDR2: MNHNS and SASEGT. V lost 5 bases, J lost 7 bases, and 17 bases lay in between. The CDR3 loop spans 14 amino acids. This clonotype has more than one count but fewer than ten. The antigen is not known. From the 5' RACE reads, TCRdb called clonotypes with MiXCR, one entry per CDR3 protein. The sample contains hundreds of thousands of distinct CDR3 sequences, roughly 10% of which appear only once. The clonotype comes from a male donor with ankylosing spondylitis. The J gene is TRBJ1-2, the V gene TRBV6-1; D remains ambiguous. The sequenced sample consisted of blood, either unsorted or a sorted T cell fraction (not recorded which). The CDR3: CASSPYSGISGYTF. The CDR3, as DNA: TGTGCCAGCAGTCCCTATTCCGGGATTAGTGGCTACACCTTC.